The T cell receptor (beta chain) under discussion was sequenced for a study of CD8 T cells in Susac syndrome. It was with random hexamers that roughly 0.45 to 1 ug RNA was reverse transcribed. Coverage of TCR beta CDR3 amplification by immunoSEQ multiplex PCR extended to 54 Vbeta and 13 Jbeta. TCRdb reprocessed the immunoSEQ multiplex PCR reads with MiXCR, giving one entry per CDR3 protein. The sample lists 180,000 or so distinct CDR3 sequences; 90% to 95% were seen once. CD8+ and CD4+ T cells taken from blood had their TCR beta sequenced. Negative isolation was used for CD8+ and CD4+ T cells and FACS enrichment for TEMRA cells. Germline-derived CDR1 and CDR2 are LGHNA and YNFKEQ. V was pared by 0 bases and J by 9 bases, with 2 bases of the junction left unmatched. CDR3 length: 15 amino acids.

This sequence was found in a human donor in good health. J is TRBJ2-1 and V is TRBV4-2; 13 bases line up with TRBD2. Material for sequencing was CD4+ T cells from PBMCs. CDR3 region: CASSQELAGGLEQFF. For the CDR3, the DNA is TGTGCCAGCAGCCAAGAACTAGCGGGGGGGCTTGAGCAGTTCTTC.